Below are 26 T cell receptor beta chains sequenced from a single sample in a study of T cell changes during pregnancy in multiple sclerosis. Data came from immunoSEQ multiplex PCR; TCRdb stores just in-frame clones and leaves some out. The sample records over 35,000 clones, just over 90% being singletons. Sample: peripheral blood, taken before pregnancy. Receptors originate from a female donor with multiple sclerosis, enrolled in a pregnancy study.

This chain connects TRBV7-6 to TRBJ2-2; TRBD1 matches at 7 bases. With 6 bases clipped from V and 4 bases from J, the junction kept 11 bases outside the gene matches. CDR1 is SGHVS and CDR2 is FNYEAQ in the germline V gene. CDR3 size: 16 residues. The CDR3 DNA sequence: TGTGCCAGCAGTCAAGGGACAGCGGATGGCACCGGGGAGCTGTTTTTT. Translating gives CASSQGTADGTGELFF. The variable domain in full, completed from reference TRBV7-6 and TRBJ2-2, reads GAGVSQSPRYKVTKRGQDVALRCDPISGHVSLYWYRQALGQGPEFLTYFNYEAQQDKSGLPNDRFSAERPEGSISTLTIQRTEQRDSAMYRCASSQGTADGTGELFFGEGSRLTVL.

This chain uses TRBV6-5 with TRBJ1-1; 10 bases fit TRBD1. Germline CDR1 and CDR2: MNHEY and SVGAGI. This CDR3 is built from 15 residues. V gave up 8 bases and J gave up 5 bases; unmatched junction bases: 11. The CDR3 nucleotides read TGTGCCAGCGCAGGGCACCGGACAGGGGGTACTGAAGCTTTCTTT. The encoded protein is CASAGHRTGGTEAFF.

Only a few counts were recorded for this clone. The genes are TRBV10-1 and TRBJ1-5; D gene uncertain. V was trimmed by 2 bases and J by 5 bases, leaving 7 bases between them. Looked up from germline, CDR1 is WNHNN and CDR2 is SYGVQD (reference sequence). The CDR3 sequence is 13 residues long. The CDR3 region has the DNA TGCGCCAGCAGTGAGAACACAGATCAGCCCCAGCATTTT. As protein: CASSENTDQPQHF.

The genes are TRBV30 and TRBJ2-2; possible D gene TRBD1, 6 bases. CDR1 GTSNPN and CDR2 SVGIG come from the germline V gene (reference sequence). Trimming took 0 bases from V and 4 from J, leaving 12 bases between them. The CDR3 is 15 residues long. The CDR3 coding sequence is TGTGCCTGGAGTGTACCGGACAGACGCACCGGGGAGCTGTTTTTT. Translated: CAWSVPDRRTGELFF.

This chain uses TRBV5-4 with TRBJ2-7; 7 bases match TRBD1. V lost 4 bases, J lost 6 bases, and 10 bases stayed unmatched. This CDR3 is 14 amino acids long. Per the germline V gene, CDR1 is SGHNT and CDR2 is YYREEE (reference sequence). Here the CDR3 DNA reads TGTGCCAGCAGCCCCAGTGACAGGGTCTCCGAGCAGTACTTC. It encodes CASSPSDRVSEQYF.

The chain combines TRBV7-3 with TRBJ2-6; D remains ambiguous. This CDR3 is 15 amino acids long. The germline gives CDR1 SGHTA, CDR2 FQGTGA. The V end was cut by 0 bases, the J end by 0 bases, with 3 bases between. The CDR3 sequence: CASSLTRSGANVLTF. CDR3 coding DNA: TGTGCCAGCAGCTTAACGCGCTCTGGGGCCAACGTCCTGACTTTC.

The chain links TRBV19 to TRBJ1-4; maybe TRBD1 (6 bases). V was cut by 1 base and J by 6 bases, with 18 bases left in between. The germline V gene has CDR1 LNHDA and CDR2 SQIVND (reference sequence). CDR3 size: 17 residues. In DNA form, the CDR3 reads TGTGCCAGTAGTATAGCCCGGGGGGGACAAGGGGATGAAAAACTGTTTTTT. Translating gives CASSIARGGQGDEKLFF.

This clone was seen only once. The rearrangement uses TRBV5-6 and TRBJ2-7; TRBD1 aligns across 10 bases. The V gene end was trimmed by 3 bases and the J gene end by 3 bases; junction bases not matched to a gene: 12. The CDR3 is 17 residues long. The germline gives CDR1 SGHDT, CDR2 YYEEEE. The CDR3 bases are TGTGCCAGCAGCTCAATAGGGACAGGGGATATCCACTACGAGCAGTACTTC. Protein product: CASSSIGTGDIHYEQYF.

The table lists this clone with a count of one. V is TRBV10-3 and J is TRBJ2-3, with TRBD1 identical over 8 bases. Trimming removed 6 bases from V and 0 bases from J; junction bases left unmatched: 5. The CDR3 is 15 amino acids. CDR1 and CDR2 (germline): ENHRY, SYGVKD. This CDR3 reads CAISHGTGSTDTQYF. The DNA for the CDR3 is TGTGCCATCAGCCACGGGACAGGCAGCACAGATACGCAGTATTTT.

The chain joins TRBV7-9 to TRBJ2-2; 8 bases line up with TRBD1. CDR1 SEHNR and CDR2 FQNEAQ come from the germline V gene (reference sequence). The V and J ends lost 5 bases and 7 bases, in that order; junction bases with no gene match: 12. The CDR3 length is 16 residues. Here the CDR3 reads CASSDRGARGHGELFF. CDR3 sequence (DNA): TGTGCCAGCAGCGACAGGGGTGCTAGGGGGCACGGGGAGCTGTTTTTT. The variable domain in full, with the rest retrieved from reference TRBV7-9 and TRBJ2-2, is DTGVSQNPRHKITKRGQNVTFRCDPISEHNRLYWYRQTLGQGPEFLTYFQNEAQLEKSRLLSDRFSAERPKGSFSTLEIQRTEQGDSAMYLCASSDRGARGHGELFFGEGSRLTVL.

The V gene is TRBV4-1, the J gene TRBJ1-5; no reliable D call. The CDR3 covers 14 residues. V shed 4 bases and J shed 6 bases, with 13 bases lying between them. Per the germline V gene, CDR1 is MGHRA and CDR2 is YSYEKL. CDR3 in amino acids: CASSPHIRSQPQHF. The CDR3 DNA sequence: TGCGCCAGCAGCCCTCACATAAGGAGTCAGCCCCAGCATTTT.

This clone has a single count. The genes are TRBV7-3 and TRBJ1-2; 7 bases are shared with TRBD1. CDR1 is SGHTA, CDR2 FQGTGA, per germline. J was trimmed by 4 bases and V by 5 bases; bases with no gene match: 16. CDR3 size: 17 residues. The CDR3 DNA follows: TGTGCCAGCAGCCCCACCCCGGGGACAGTCCTAACCTATGGCTACACCTTC. Translating gives CASSPTPGTVLTYGYTF.

Here the CDR3 DNA reads TGTGCCAGCAGTCCTATACCTTCGGACAGTTTCTACGTGCGGGATGGCTACACCTTC. Translated, it gives CASSPIPSDSFYVRDGYTF. The V call is TRBV27, the J call TRBJ1-2, with a weak D call TRBD1 (6 bases). CDR1 is MNHEY and CDR2 is SMNVEV in the germline V gene (reference sequence). The CDR3 runs 19 residues. Trimming pared 5 bases from V and 6 bases from J, leaving 31 bases between.

The V and J genes are TRBV30 and TRBJ2-1; 8 bases are shared with TRBD1. From germline, CDR1 is GTSNPN and CDR2 SVGIG (reference sequence). There are 13 residues in the CDR3. V lost 0 bases, J lost 7 bases, and 2 bases stayed unmatched. The CDR3 protein is CAWSVDRGNEQFF. The CDR3 DNA sequence: TGTGCCTGGAGTGTCGACAGGGGTAATGAGCAGTTCTTC.

The rearrangement links TRBV6-6 to TRBJ1-1, with 9 nucleotides matching TRBD1. J lost 2 bases, V lost 4 bases, and 8 bases had no gene match. The CDR3 contains 16 residues. The germline V gene has CDR1 MNHNY and CDR2 SVGAGI (reference sequence). The CDR3, as DNA: TGTGCCAGCAGTTCGGGCCCGGGACAGGGAAACACTGAAGCTTTCTTT. It codes for CASSSGPGQGNTEAFF.

The chain links TRBV19 to TRBJ1-5, with D possibly TRBD1 on 6 matching bases. Trimming removed 3 bases at V and 0 bases at J, with 9 bases between. This CDR3 region has 15 residues. Germline V gene lookup returns CDR1 LNHDA and CDR2 SQIVND (reference sequence). DNA for the CDR3: TGTGCCAGTAGTATGAGGGGGTCTAGCAATCAGCCCCAGCATTTT. It codes for CASSMRGSSNQPQHF.

The chain combines TRBV5-6 with TRBJ1-4; 10 bases line up with TRBD1. V lost 3 bases, J lost 7 bases, and 3 bases stayed unmatched. This CDR3 spans 14 amino acids. From germline, CDR1 is SGHDT and CDR2 YYEEEE. The CDR3 nucleotides read TGTGCCAGCAGCTGGACAGGGGGGGGTGAAAAACTGTTTTTT. Residues: CASSWTGGGEKLFF.

The rearrangement links TRBV28 to TRBJ1-5; 10 positions agree with TRBD1. The V gene's germline CDR1 is MDHEN and CDR2 SYDVKM. The CDR3 is made up of 15 amino acids. The trim removed 5 bases at V and 4 bases at J, leaving 5 bases unmatched. CDR3 DNA: TGTGCCAGCAGTCCCGGGGACAGGGGAAATCAGCCCCAGCATTTT. It translates to CASSPGDRGNQPQHF. Combining the CDR3 with reference TRBV28 and TRBJ1-5 gives the whole variable domain DVKVTQSSRYLVKRTGEKVFLECVQDMDHENMFWYRQDPGLGLRLIYFSYDVKMKEKGDIPEGYSVSREKKERFSLILESASTNQTSMYLCASSPGDRGNQPQHFGDGTRLSIL.

V is TRBV4-1 and J is TRBJ2-2; D is perhaps TRBD2 (7 bases). The CDR3 runs to 18 residues. Germline V lookup: CDR1 MGHRA, CDR2 YSYEKL. The V end lost 0 bases, the J end lost 5 bases, and 19 bases lay between the germline ends. The CDR3 DNA reads as TGCGCCAGCAGCCAAGATCGGGGGGCTAGAGGAAAAACCGGGGAGCTGTTTTTT. Encoded protein: CASSQDRGARGKTGELFF.

The chain joins TRBV6-5 to TRBJ1-1; tentatively, D is TRBD1 (6 bases). Germline V gene sequence: CDR1 MNHEY, CDR2 SVGAGI. The CDR3 contains 13 residues. Between the trimmed V and J ends, which lost 6 bases and 1 base, there was a span of 9 bases. DNA for the CDR3: TGTGCCAGCAGGCAGGGACAGAACACTGAAGCTTTCTTT. This sequence encodes CASRQGQNTEAFF.

The genes are TRBV28 and TRBJ2-7; the match to TRBD2 covers 8 bases. CDR1 is MDHEN, CDR2 SYDVKM, per germline. This CDR3 comprises 14 residues. V dropped 7 bases and J dropped 4; count of bases not matched to a gene: 9. CDR3 in DNA: TGTGCCAGCATCCCAACGAGCGGGAGTTACGAGCAGTACTTC. This codes for CASIPTSGSYEQYF.

This clone was seen just once. The rearrangement uses TRBV29-1 and TRBJ2-1; 8 nucleotides agree with TRBD2. Germline assignment: CDR1 SQVTM and CDR2 ANQGSEA. V was clipped by 0 bases and J by 3 bases; unmatched bases: 22. The CDR3 covers 21 residues. CDR3 DNA: TGCAGCGTTGAAGATCTTGATTTACCGGGAGGGCCTCGGGCCAACTACAATGAGCAGTTCTTC. It encodes CSVEDLDLPGGPRANYNEQFF.

The chain employs TRBV7-2 and TRBJ2-3, with 9 bases lining up with TRBD1. The CDR3 contains 15 residues. Germline assignment: CDR1 SGHTA and CDR2 FQGNSA. Trimming removed 5 bases from V and 1 base from J; junction bases left unmatched: 4. The CDR3 protein is CASSPRTGGTDTQYF. In DNA, the CDR3 is TGTGCCAGCAGCCCCCGGACAGGGGGCACAGATACGCAGTATTTT.

The V call is TRBV19, the J call TRBJ1-2, with D hard to call. CDR1 is LNHDA and CDR2 is SQIVND in the germline V gene (reference sequence). V was clipped by 5 bases and J by 6 bases, with 7 bases between them. This CDR3 has 11 amino acids. The CDR3 bases are TGTGCCAGTAGTCGGAGGGATGGCTACACCTTC. Translating gives CASSRRDGYTF.

CDR3 bases: TGTGCCTGGAGTAAGGGACAGGTTAAGGATCAGCCCCAGCATTTT. Its protein is CAWSKGQVKDQPQHF. The chain links TRBV30 to TRBJ1-5; TRBD1 agrees at 8 bases. The CDR3 consists of 15 residues. Germline CDR1 is GTSNPN and CDR2 is SVGIG (reference sequence). With 2 bases clipped from V and 5 bases from J, the junction kept 8 bases outside the gene matches.

This clone appeared once. J is TRBJ2-2 and V is TRBV28, with D maybe TRBD2 (7 bases). Germline V gene data show CDR1 as MDHEN and CDR2 as SYDVKM. Trimming stripped 4 bases from V and 6 bases from J, with 18 bases between. This CDR3 has 16 amino acids. The CDR3 sequence: CASSSYRKGGAGELFF. The DNA for the CDR3 is TGTGCCAGCAGTTCATATCGGAAGGGGGGGGCCGGGGAGCTGTTTTTT.